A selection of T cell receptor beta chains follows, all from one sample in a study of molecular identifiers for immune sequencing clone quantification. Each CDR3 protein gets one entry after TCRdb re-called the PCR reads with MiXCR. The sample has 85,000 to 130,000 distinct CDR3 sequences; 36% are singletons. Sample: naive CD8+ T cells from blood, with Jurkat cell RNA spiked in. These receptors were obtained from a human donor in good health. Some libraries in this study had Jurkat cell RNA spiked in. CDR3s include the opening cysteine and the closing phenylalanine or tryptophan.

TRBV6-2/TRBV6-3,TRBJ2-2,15,CASSSGHANTGELFF
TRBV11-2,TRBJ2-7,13,CASSFTSNYEQYF
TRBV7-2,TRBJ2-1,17,CATLGDRHTRSYNEQFF
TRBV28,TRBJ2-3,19,CASSPTSLGAGVGFDTQYF
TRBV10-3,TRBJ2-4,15,CAISERGGSKNIQYF
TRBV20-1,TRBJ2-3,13,CSGDTDTQNTQYF
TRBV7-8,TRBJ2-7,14,CASSQLVISYEQYF
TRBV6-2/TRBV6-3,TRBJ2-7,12,CASSFAQYEQYF
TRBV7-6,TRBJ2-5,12,CASSPPEETQCF
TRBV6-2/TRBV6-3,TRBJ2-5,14,CASIERTNQETQYF
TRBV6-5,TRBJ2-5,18,CASSYLRTTGGPQEPQYF
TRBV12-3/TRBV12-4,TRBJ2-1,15,CASTLTGQRYNEQFF
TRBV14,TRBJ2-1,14,CASSPWSSYNEQFF
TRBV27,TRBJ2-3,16,CASSPVAGGPLDTQYF
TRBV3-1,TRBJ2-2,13,CASIDTLTGELFF
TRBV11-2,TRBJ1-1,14,CASTSQTMTTEAFF
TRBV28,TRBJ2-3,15,CASRLLGGRTDTQYF
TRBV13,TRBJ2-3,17,CASSFGTPQTTTDTQYF
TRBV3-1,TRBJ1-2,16,CASSQVPGGPYYGYTF
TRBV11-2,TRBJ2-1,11,CASSHGNEQFF
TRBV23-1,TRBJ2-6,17,CAGKTEVGKSGANVLTF
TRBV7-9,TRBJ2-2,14,CASNRDLGTGELFF
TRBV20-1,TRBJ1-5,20,CSAREPPWDRGPSGNQPQHF